This entry lists 8 T cell receptor beta chains sequenced from one sample in a study of cytotoxic CD8 clonotypes in ibrutinib-treated CLL (dated by TCRdb to 2020 to 2022). The library came from the immunoSEQ multiplex PCR assay. The table was pulled from immuneACCESS by TCRdb, which kept in-frame rearrangements only. Such tables lose some clones; where checked, under half of the loss comes from unresolved V genes, and the rest has no known cause. In all, the sample holds approximately 340,000 clones, and 67% of those were seen once. The top ten clonotypes cover roughly 6% of the sample. This specimen was PBMCs, taken after 36 months of ibrutinib treatment. Every receptor here comes from a human donor with chronic lymphocytic leukemia.

V usage is TRBV10-3 and J usage is TRBJ1-2, with TRBD1 as a possible D gene (5 bases). Germline CDR1 is ENHRY and CDR2 is SYGVKD. CDR3 size: 14 residues. V shed 2 bases and J shed 8 bases, with 15 bases lying between them. The CDR3 region is CAISEGGLGYGYTF. CDR3 bases: TGTGCCATCAGTGAGGGGGGACTCGGGTACGGCTACACCTTC.

V gene TRBV5-1 combines with J gene TRBJ2-2, with D hard to call. With 1 base removed from V and 0 bases from J, the gap between germline ends came to 7 bases. CDR3 length: 15 residues. Germline CDR1 is SGHRS and CDR2 is YFSETQ. The CDR3 loop is CASSLFPANTGELFF. CDR3 DNA sequence: TGCGCCAGCAGCTTGTTTCCCGCGAACACCGGGGAGCTGTTTTTT.

The V gene is TRBV7-9, the J gene TRBJ1-1; D is possibly TRBD1 (6 bases). The CDR3 sequence is 16 residues long. The ends were cut back, 5 bases at V and 1 base at J, with 17 bases in the middle. Germline CDR1 SEHNR, CDR2 FQNEAQ (reference sequence). This CDR3 is CASSRDTGRANTEAFF. CDR3 nucleotides: TGTGCCAGCAGCCGAGATACAGGGCGCGCGAACACTGAAGCTTTCTTT.

The chain couples TRBV14 to TRBJ2-7; D not resolved. Trimming left V 6 bases short and J 0 bases short, with 6 bases between. Looked up from germline, CDR1 is SGHDN and CDR2 is FVKESK. The CDR3 spans 12 residues. The CDR3 sequence: CASRRSSYEQYF. For the CDR3, the DNA is TGTGCCAGCAGGAGGAGCTCCTACGAGCAGTACTTC.

The chain links TRBV6-5 to TRBJ2-3; 7 positions agree with TRBD1. J lost 5 bases, V lost 2 bases, and 4 bases had no gene match. The CDR3 loop spans 14 amino acids. CDR1 and CDR2 from the germline V gene are MNHEY and SVGAGI. The CDR3 protein is CASSYIGGQDTQYF. The CDR3, as DNA: TGTGCCAGCAGTTACATAGGGGGCCAAGATACGCAGTATTTT.

This clone has just a few counts. The CDR3 DNA reads as TGTGCCAGCAGCGTACGGGCAGGGAACACCGGGGAGCTGTTTTTT. This codes for CASSVRAGNTGELFF. V is TRBV9 and J is TRBJ2-2; D is unclear. The CDR3 length is 15 residues. Trimming removed 1 base from V and 1 base from J, with 8 bases in between. Germline V CDR1 and CDR2: SGDLS, YYNGEE.

The chain combines TRBV5-1 with TRBJ2-3; 9 nucleotides match TRBD2. Per germline, CDR1 SGHRS and CDR2 YFSETQ. The length of the CDR3 is 17 residues. V lost 5 bases and J lost 0; bases outside the gene matches: 10. The CDR3 nucleotides read TGCGCCAGCAGTGTTGGTAGCGGGGGCCCCAGCACAGATACGCAGTATTTT. It yields the protein CASSVGSGGPSTDTQYF. The full variable domain, in which reference TRBV5-1 and TRBJ2-3 provide the parts outside the CDR3, is KAGVTQTPRYLIKTRGQQVTLSCSPISGHRSVSWYQQTPGQGLQFLFEYFSETQRNKGNFPGRFSGRQFSNSRSEMNVSTLELGDSALYLCASSVGSGGPSTDTQYFGPGTRLTVL.

This clone was seen a handful of times. The V and J genes are TRBV11-2 and TRBJ2-7; tentatively, D is TRBD1 (6 bases). CDR1 is SGHAT and CDR2 is FQNNGV in the germline V gene. Trimming shortened V by 2 bases and J by 3 bases, and 14 bases separated the two germline ends. The CDR3 spans 15 residues. The CDR3 here is CASSLSSGTHYEQYF. DNA of the CDR3: TGTGCCAGCAGCTTATCTTCCGGGACACACTACGAGCAGTACTTC.